Presented here are 31 T cell receptor beta chains from one specimen sequenced in a study of CD8 T cells in ankylosing spondylitis. The antigens these receptors bind are not known. Broader study findings: Blood from ankylosing spondylitis patients appeared to carry a characteristic eight-variant TCR beta motif.

TCRdb recomputed calls from the 5' RACE reads with MiXCR, one row per CDR3 protein. The sample includes approximately 540,000 distinct CDR3 sequences, over 9.5% of them seen just once. Material: blood, either unsorted or a sorted T cell fraction (not recorded which). The origin of the receptors is a male donor with ankylosing spondylitis.

This clonotype was detected a few times. The chain links TRBV5-1 to TRBJ2-1; 15 nucleotides align to TRBD2. The CDR3 sequence is 19 residues long. From germline, CDR1 is SGHRS and CDR2 YFSETQ. The V segment lost 4 bases and the J segment 8 bases; nucleotides outside the gene matches: 16. CDR3 protein: CASSVDRFGLAGGIHEQFF. CDR3 nucleotides: TGCGCCAGCAGCGTCGACAGGTTCGGACTAGCGGGAGGGATCCATGAGCAGTTCTTC.

In this sample, this clonotype turned up a few times. The rearrangement joins TRBV2 to TRBJ2-3; TRBD1 matches 9 bases. CDR1 SNHLY and CDR2 FYNNEI come from the germline V gene. CDR3 length: 15 residues. The J segment lost 3 bases and the V segment lost 6 bases, leaving 7 bases of the junction unmatched. DNA of the CDR3: TGTGCCAGCAGCAAGCTGGACAGGGGTACAGATACGCAGTATTTT. Translated: CASSKLDRGTDTQYF. Based on the CDR3 plus reference TRBV2 and TRBJ2-3, the full variable domain is EPEVTQTPSHQVTQMGQEVILRCVPISNHLYFYWYRQILGQKVEFLVSFYNNEISEKSEIFDDQFSVERPDGSNFTLKIRSTKLEDSAMYFCASSKLDRGTDTQYFGPGTRLTVL.

This clonotype was picked up a small number of times. The V gene is TRBV3-1, the J gene TRBJ1-1; D remains ambiguous. The CDR3 has 13 residues. From germline, CDR1 is LGHDT and CDR2 YNNKEL (reference sequence). V was shortened by 0 bases and J by 9 bases, with 11 bases between the two germline ends. CDR3 sequence reads: CASSQDWGAQAFF. The CDR3 DNA reads TGTGCCAGCAGCCAAGATTGGGGAGCTCAAGCTTTCTTT.

V usage is TRBV20-1 and J usage is TRBJ2-7; 10 bases map to TRBD2. The CDR3 length is 17 residues. After removal of 6 bases from V and 1 base from J, the junction contained 15 bases not matched to a gene. Germline CDR1 and CDR2: DFQATT and SNEGSKA (reference sequence). The chain's CDR3 is CSAGGSSGRGRSYEQYF. CDR3 nucleotide sequence: TGCAGTGCCGGGGGGTCCAGCGGGAGGGGGAGGTCCTACGAGCAGTACTTC.

V is TRBV5-1 and J is TRBJ2-1; TRBD1 matches at 7 bases. The CDR3 is 19 amino acids. Germline values: CDR1 SGHRS, CDR2 YFSETQ. V lost 4 bases, J lost 4 bases, and 20 bases stayed unmatched. DNA of the CDR3: TGCGCCAGCAGCCTGGACAGGCCCGGTCGTGGGCCCCTTTACAATGAGCAGTTCTTC. Its protein is CASSLDRPGRGPLYNEQFF.

This clonotype was detected many times. The chain has TRBV20-1 and TRBJ2-1, with D possibly being TRBD2 (5 bases). The length of the CDR3 is 14 residues. CDR1 and CDR2 (germline): DFQATT, SNEGSKA (reference sequence). Trimming pared 2 bases from V and 0 bases from J, leaving 8 bases between. This CDR3 is CSARRGFSYNEQFF. The CDR3 DNA follows: TGCAGTGCTAGACGGGGTTTCTCCTACAATGAGCAGTTCTTC.

The sample holds a few counts of this clonotype. V usage is TRBV29-1 and J usage is TRBJ2-7; D call uncertain. Germline V CDR1 and CDR2: SQVTM, ANQGSEA. V lost 4 bases and J 6 bases, leaving 13 bases between the germline ends. There are 12 residues in the CDR3. CDR3 protein: CSVAGGGIEQYF. The CDR3 DNA reads TGCAGCGTTGCCGGCGGCGGAATCGAGCAGTACTTC.

The chain links TRBV7-2 to TRBJ2-1; 7 nucleotides align to TRBD2. V gave up 5 bases and J gave up 11 bases; unmatched junction bases: 15. CDR3 length: 15 amino acids. The germline V gene has CDR1 SGHTA and CDR2 FQGNSA. The CDR3 region has the DNA TGTGCCAGCAGCCCCCTCATGTCTGGAGCGGGGCAGCAGTTCTTC. It encodes CASSPLMSGAGQQFF.

This clonotype has only a few counts. The J gene is TRBJ1-5, the V gene TRBV2; possibly TRBD1 for D (5 bases). The V gene lost 5 bases and the J gene lost 0 bases, with 17 bases spanning the gap. Per germline, CDR1 SNHLY and CDR2 FYNNEI. The length of the CDR3 is 17 residues. CDR3 in amino acids: CASSRMGRGFSNQPQHF. In DNA form, the CDR3 reads TGTGCCAGCAGTAGAATGGGGAGGGGCTTTAGCAATCAGCCCCAGCATTTT.

The chain carries TRBV5-6 and TRBJ2-7, with 8 bases lining up with TRBD1. CDR1 SGHDT and CDR2 YYEEEE come from the germline V gene. The CDR3 has 14 amino acids. Losses at the gene ends were 4 bases for V and 1 base for J; bases not matched to a gene: 4. Here the CDR3 reads CASSITGGSYEQYV. The CDR3 region has the DNA TGTGCCAGCAGCATAACAGGGGGTTCCTACGAGCAGTACGTC.

This clonotype was seen a few times. The V gene is TRBV2, the J gene TRBJ2-3, with TRBD2 matching 9 bases. The germline CDR1 and CDR2 sequences are SNHLY and FYNNEI. Unmatched junction bases numbered 7, after V lost 6 bases and J lost 0 bases. The CDR3 consists of 16 residues. DNA for the CDR3: TGTGCCAGCAGGAACCTAGCGGGGTCTAGCACAGATACGCAGTATTTT. Its translation: CASRNLAGSSTDTQYF.

CDR3 sequence (DNA): TGTGCCAGCAGTTTAGGGGGGGGCCTAAACTACGAGCAGTACTTC. Protein: CASSLGGGLNYEQYF. V is TRBV27 and J is TRBJ2-7; D is perhaps TRBD2 (7 bases). Trimming shortened V by 2 bases and J by 3 bases, and 14 bases separated the two germline ends. The CDR3 sequence is 15 residues long. From germline, CDR1 is MNHEY and CDR2 SMNVEV (reference sequence).

The chain links TRBV9 to TRBJ2-1; perhaps TRBD1 as D (6 bases). The CDR3 consists of 13 residues. V gave up 2 bases and J gave up 5 bases, with 8 bases separating them. Germline values: CDR1 SGDLS, CDR2 YYNGEE. This chain's CDR3 is CASSVGTHNEQFF. Here the CDR3 DNA reads TGTGCCAGCAGCGTCGGGACACACAATGAGCAGTTCTTC.

The genes are TRBV5-1 and TRBJ2-7; D gene ambiguous. This CDR3 contains 13 residues. CDR1 is SGHRS and CDR2 is YFSETQ in the germline V gene. The germline V and J ends were trimmed by 5 bases and 3 bases, with 12 bases remaining between them. The CDR3 DNA reads as TGCGCCAGCAGATCCGAAAGGTTCTACGAGCAGTACTTC. Protein sequence: CASRSERFYEQYF.

This clonotype appeared a few times. This rearrangement joins TRBV29-1 to TRBJ2-7, with 7 bases lining up with TRBD2. This CDR3 region has 13 residues. Germline trimming cut 6 bases from V and 7 bases from J; bases unmatched to any gene: 12. Germline CDR1 reads SQVTM; CDR2 reads ANQGSEA. The CDR3 nucleotides read TGCAGCGTCGAGCGGGGAACCCTCGGAGAGCAGTACTTC. Translation gives CSVERGTLGEQYF.

This clonotype has ten or more counts. The chain is built from TRBV29-1 and TRBJ2-7, with D tentatively TRBD2 (6 bases). Per the germline V gene, CDR1 is SQVTM and CDR2 is ANQGSEA. The germline V and J ends were trimmed by 6 bases and 7 bases, with 19 bases remaining between them. This CDR3 has 13 amino acids. This chain's CDR3 is CSVGTGGPGEQYV. The CDR3, as DNA: TGCAGCGTGGGAACCGGGGGACCAGGGGAGCAGTACGTC.

This clonotype was seen a handful of times. The chain combines TRBV20-1 with TRBJ1-2; D remains ambiguous. The CDR3 sequence is 13 residues long. The V gene lost 0 bases and the J gene lost 2 bases, with 7 bases spanning the gap. Germline V gives CDR1 DFQATT, CDR2 SNEGSKA (reference sequence). The CDR3 loop is CSAREAANYGYTF. CDR3 bases: TGCAGTGCTAGAGAGGCAGCCAACTATGGCTACACCTTC.

The V call is TRBV6-1, the J call TRBJ2-2; 13 nucleotides match TRBD2. Germline V gives CDR1 MNHNS, CDR2 SASEGT. J gave up 6 bases and V 7 bases, and 2 bases lay outside the gene matches. This CDR3 has 14 amino acids. The DNA of the CDR3 is TGTGCCAGCAACGGACTAGCGGGAGCCGGGGAGCTGTTTTTT. Encoded protein: CASNGLAGAGELFF.

This clonotype was counted at least ten times. The V gene is TRBV18, the J gene TRBJ1-1; D possibly corresponds to TRBD1 (6 bases). The V end lost 6 bases, the J end lost 4 bases, and 15 bases lay between the germline ends. This CDR3 has 14 amino acids. CDR1 KGHSH and CDR2 LQKENI come from the germline V gene. CDR3 sequence (DNA): TGTGCCAGCTCCTGGACAGAAATGGGCACTGAAGCTTTCTTT. This codes for CASSWTEMGTEAFF.

This clonotype was picked up many times. The chain uses TRBV29-1 and TRBJ2-7; no clear D gene. CDR3 length equals 13 residues. Trimming took 4 bases from V and 0 from J, leaving 10 bases between them. CDR1 and CDR2 from the germline V gene are SQVTM and ANQGSEA. The CDR3 region has the DNA TGCAGCGTTGCGATCCTGAGCTCCTACGAGCAGTACTTC. It codes for CSVAILSSYEQYF.

This clonotype came up a few times. The chain combines TRBV6-2 or TRBV6-3 with TRBJ2-3; the match to TRBD2 covers 10 bases. Trimming removed 1 base from V and 5 bases from J; junction bases left unmatched: 3. Germline V lookup: CDR1 MNHEY, CDR2 SVGEGT. This CDR3 comprises 15 residues. CDR3 protein: CASSYYSGREDTQYF. The CDR3 DNA is TGTGCCAGCAGTTACTACAGCGGGAGGGAAGATACGCAGTATTTT.

The table lists this clonotype with a few counts. The gene calls are TRBV5-1 and TRBJ2-5; TRBD1 is a possible D gene (5 bases). The CDR3 is 14 amino acids. Germline V CDR1 and CDR2: SGHRS, YFSETQ. V lost 4 bases and J 2 bases, leaving 12 bases between the germline ends. CDR3 coding DNA: TGCGCCAGCAGCCGATCACAGGCACAAGAGACCCAGTACTTC. Protein: CASSRSQAQETQYF.

In DNA, the CDR3 is TGTGCCTGGAGTATTCTAGTGGGGAAGAATGAGCAGTTCTTC. Translating gives CAWSILVGKNEQFF. The gene calls are TRBV30 and TRBJ2-1, with D unresolved. Trimming cost V 2 bases and J 7 bases, with 15 bases left between them. This CDR3 region has 14 residues. Germline CDR1 is GTSNPN and CDR2 is SVGIG (reference sequence).

The sample holds many counts of this clonotype. CDR3 nucleotides: TGCGCCAGCAGCTCCCTAGGCGGGGAGACCCAGTACTTC. Translated: CASSSLGGETQYF. The chain combines TRBV5-1 with TRBJ2-5; D perhaps matches TRBD2 (5 bases). V was shortened by 3 bases and J by 5 bases, with 11 bases between the two germline ends. This CDR3 comprises 13 residues. Germline values: CDR1 SGHRS, CDR2 YFSETQ.

This clonotype has just a few counts. The V call is TRBV3-1, the J call TRBJ2-3, with 8 bases matching TRBD2. V was pared by 6 bases and J by 7 bases, with 12 bases of the junction left unmatched. This CDR3 contains 15 residues. CDR1 is LGHDT and CDR2 is YNNKEL in the germline V gene (reference sequence). The CDR3 nucleotides are TGTGCCAGCAGTCCGAGCGGGAGTAATCAAAATACGCAGTATTTT. It yields the protein CASSPSGSNQNTQYF.

J is TRBJ1-6 and V is TRBV12-3 or TRBV12-4; the D is unclear. V shed 3 bases and J shed 7 bases, with 10 bases lying between them. CDR3 length equals 14 residues. The CDR3 protein is CASSFSAGNSPLHF. For the CDR3, the DNA is TGTGCCAGCAGTTTTTCGGCCGGGAATTCACCCCTCCACTTT.

This chain connects TRBV12-3 or TRBV12-4 to TRBJ2-6; D possibly corresponds to TRBD1 (6 bases). Trimming shortened V by 6 bases and J by 0 bases, and 12 bases separated the two germline ends. The CDR3 covers 16 residues. The CDR3 loop is CASSPDRSSGANVLTF. The CDR3 coding sequence is TGTGCCAGCAGCCCCGACAGGAGCTCTGGGGCCAACGTCCTGACTTTC.

This clonotype was counted a few times. The chain links TRBV20-1 to TRBJ2-7, with D uncertain. V was cut by 4 bases and J by 9 bases, with 10 bases left in between. Germline V gene lookup returns CDR1 DFQATT and CDR2 SNEGSKA (reference sequence). CDR3 length: 10 residues. CDR3 in amino acids: CSAIYLGQYF. The CDR3 region has the DNA TGCAGTGCTATATACTTGGGGCAGTACTTC.

The chain has TRBV3-1 and TRBJ2-1; D gene uncertain. CDR3 size: 16 residues. V lost 1 base to trimming and J lost 1 base, with 11 bases between them. In germline, CDR1 is LGHDT, CDR2 YNNKEL (reference sequence). The CDR3 here is CASSQGPSGSYNEQFF. In DNA, the CDR3 is TGTGCCAGCAGCCAAGGCCCCAGTGGGTCCTACAATGAGCAGTTCTTC.

V gene TRBV2 combines with J gene TRBJ1-4, with no clear D. The CDR3 extends over 14 amino acids. From germline, CDR1 is SNHLY and CDR2 FYNNEI. Between the trimmed V and J ends, which lost 0 bases and 10 bases, there was a span of 12 bases. The CDR3: CASSEALPRGKLFF. The CDR3, as DNA: TGTGCCAGCAGTGAAGCGCTTCCCCGGGGAAAACTGTTTTTT. Full variable domain (outside the CDR3, taken from reference TRBV2 and TRBJ1-4): EPEVTQTPSHQVTQMGQEVILRCVPISNHLYFYWYRQILGQKVEFLVSFYNNEISEKSEIFDDQFSVERPDGSNFTLKIRSTKLEDSAMYFCASSEALPRGKLFFGSGTQLSVL.

This clonotype was observed a handful of times. The V gene is TRBV7-8, the J gene TRBJ2-7; 8 positions agree with TRBD1. The V gene's germline CDR1 is SGHVS and CDR2 FQNEAQ. The CDR3 length is 14 residues. V gave up 1 base and J gave up 3 bases; unmatched junction bases: 2. CDR3 nucleotides: TGTGCCAGCAGCTTAGGACAGGGGTACTACGAGCAGTACGTC. Translating it yields CASSLGQGYYEQYV.